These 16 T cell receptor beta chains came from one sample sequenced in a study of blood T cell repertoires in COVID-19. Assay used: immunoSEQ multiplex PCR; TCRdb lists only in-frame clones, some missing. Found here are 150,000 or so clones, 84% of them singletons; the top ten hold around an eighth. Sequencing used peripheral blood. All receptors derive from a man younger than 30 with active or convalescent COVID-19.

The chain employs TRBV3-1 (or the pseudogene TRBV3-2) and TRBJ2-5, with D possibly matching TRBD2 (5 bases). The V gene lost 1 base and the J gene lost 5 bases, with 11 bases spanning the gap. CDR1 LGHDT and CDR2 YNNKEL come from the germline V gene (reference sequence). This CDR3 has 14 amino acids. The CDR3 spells CASSQVRGFETQYF. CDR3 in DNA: TGTGCCAGCAGCCAAGTTAGAGGGTTTGAGACCCAGTACTTC.

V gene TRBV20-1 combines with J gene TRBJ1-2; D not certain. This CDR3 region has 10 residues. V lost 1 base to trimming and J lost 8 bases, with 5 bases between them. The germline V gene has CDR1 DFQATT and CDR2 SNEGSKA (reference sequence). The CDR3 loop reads CSARVTGYTF. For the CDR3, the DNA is TGCAGTGCTAGAGTGACAGGCTACACCTTC.

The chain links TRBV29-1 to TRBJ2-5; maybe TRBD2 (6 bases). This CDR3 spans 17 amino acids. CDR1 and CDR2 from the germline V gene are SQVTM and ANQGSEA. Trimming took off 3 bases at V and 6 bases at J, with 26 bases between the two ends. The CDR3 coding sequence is TGCAGCGTTGAGGGAAGTGCGGGGCAGACGGCGGTGAAGACCCAGTACTTC. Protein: CSVEGSAGQTAVKTQYF.

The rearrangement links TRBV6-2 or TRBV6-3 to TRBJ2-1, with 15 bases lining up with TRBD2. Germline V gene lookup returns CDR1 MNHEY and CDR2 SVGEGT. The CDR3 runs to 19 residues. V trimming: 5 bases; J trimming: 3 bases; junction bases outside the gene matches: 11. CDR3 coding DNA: TGTGCCAGCAGTCCCCTCGGGACTAGCGGGAGGAGGGGCTACAATGAGCAGTTCTTC. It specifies CASSPLGTSGRRGYNEQFF.

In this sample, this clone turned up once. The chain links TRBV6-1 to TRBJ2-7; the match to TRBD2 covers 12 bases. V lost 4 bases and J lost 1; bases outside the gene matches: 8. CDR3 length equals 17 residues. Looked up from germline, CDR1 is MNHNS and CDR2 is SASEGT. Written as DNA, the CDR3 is TGTGCCAGCAGTGCCTCTACGGGACTAGCGGGTTCCTACGAGCAGTACTTC. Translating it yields CASSASTGLAGSYEQYF.

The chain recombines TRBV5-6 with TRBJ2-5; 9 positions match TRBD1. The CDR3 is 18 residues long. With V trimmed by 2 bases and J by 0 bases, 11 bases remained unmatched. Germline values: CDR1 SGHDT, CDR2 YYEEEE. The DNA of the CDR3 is TGTGCCAGCAGCTTTCGGGTCGGACAGGGGAGGTACCAAGAGACCCAGTACTTC. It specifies CASSFRVGQGRYQETQYF.

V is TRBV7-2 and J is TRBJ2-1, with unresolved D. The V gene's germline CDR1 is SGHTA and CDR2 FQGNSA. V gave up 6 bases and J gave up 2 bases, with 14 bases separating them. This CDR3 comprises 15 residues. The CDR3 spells CASRDPTNTYNEQFF. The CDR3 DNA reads TGTGCCAGCAGAGACCCTACTAATACCTACAATGAGCAGTTCTTC.

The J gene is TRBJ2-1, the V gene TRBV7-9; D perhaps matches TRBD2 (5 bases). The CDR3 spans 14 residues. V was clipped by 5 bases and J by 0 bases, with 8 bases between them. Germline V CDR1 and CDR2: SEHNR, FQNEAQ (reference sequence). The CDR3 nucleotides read TGTGCCAGCAGCCCGGACTTCTCCTACAATGAGCAGTTCTTC. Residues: CASSPDFSYNEQFF.

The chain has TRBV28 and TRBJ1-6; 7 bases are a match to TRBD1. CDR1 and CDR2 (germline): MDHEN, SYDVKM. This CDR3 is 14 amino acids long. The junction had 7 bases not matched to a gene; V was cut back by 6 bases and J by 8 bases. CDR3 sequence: CASSQTGEDSPLHF. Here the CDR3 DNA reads TGTGCCAGCAGCCAAACAGGGGAGGATTCACCCCTCCACTTT.

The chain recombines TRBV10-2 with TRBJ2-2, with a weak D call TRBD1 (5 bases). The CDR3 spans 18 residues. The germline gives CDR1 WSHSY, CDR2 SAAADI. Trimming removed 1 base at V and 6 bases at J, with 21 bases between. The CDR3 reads CASSEYLILLRVAGELFF. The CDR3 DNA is TGCGCCAGCAGTGAGTATCTGATCCTGCTCAGGGTAGCCGGGGAGCTGTTTTTT.

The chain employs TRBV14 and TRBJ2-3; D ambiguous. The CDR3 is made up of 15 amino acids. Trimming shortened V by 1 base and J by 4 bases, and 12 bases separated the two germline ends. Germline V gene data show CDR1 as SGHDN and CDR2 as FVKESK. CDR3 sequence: CASSQARSSADTQYF. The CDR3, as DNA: TGTGCCAGCAGCCAAGCTCGGTCGTCCGCAGATACGCAGTATTTT.

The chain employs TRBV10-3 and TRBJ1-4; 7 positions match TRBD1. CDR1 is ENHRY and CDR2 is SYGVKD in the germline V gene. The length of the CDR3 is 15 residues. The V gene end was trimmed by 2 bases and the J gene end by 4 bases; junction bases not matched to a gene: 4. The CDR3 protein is CAISETGALNEKLFF. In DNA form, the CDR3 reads TGTGCCATCAGTGAGACAGGGGCTCTTAATGAAAAACTGTTTTTT.

As DNA, the CDR3 is TGTGCCAGCAGCTTAGTACCAGGGAAATCCACAGATACGCAGTATTTT. Amino acid sequence: CASSLVPGKSTDTQYF. The rearrangement links TRBV7-8 to TRBJ2-3, with D possibly matching TRBD1 (5 bases). The ends were cut back, 1 base at V and 2 bases at J, with 13 bases in the middle. The CDR3 spans 16 residues. Germline V gives CDR1 SGHVS, CDR2 FQNEAQ.

The CDR3 nucleotides read TGTGCCAGCAGCTCTCAGCGGTTTATAAGCACAGATACGCAGTATTTT. Translated: CASSSQRFISTDTQYF. The chain is built from TRBV7-8 and TRBJ2-3, with D maybe TRBD2 (5 bases). The CDR3 is made up of 16 amino acids. Germline V gene data show CDR1 as SGHVS and CDR2 as FQNEAQ. Trimming left V 4 bases short and J 0 bases short, with 14 bases between. Together with reference TRBV7-8 and TRBJ2-3, the CDR3 gives the full variable domain: GAGVSQSPRYKVAKRGQDVALRCDPISGHVSLFWYQQALGQGPEFLTYFQNEAQLDKSGLPSDRFFAERPEGSVSTLKIQRTQQEDSAVYLCASSSQRFISTDTQYFGPGTRLTVL.

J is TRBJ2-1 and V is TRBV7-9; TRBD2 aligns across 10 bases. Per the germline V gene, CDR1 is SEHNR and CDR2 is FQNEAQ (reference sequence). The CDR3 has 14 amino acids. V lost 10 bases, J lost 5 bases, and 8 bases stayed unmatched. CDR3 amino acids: CATLAGGSDNEQFF. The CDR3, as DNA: TGTGCCACATTAGCGGGGGGATCAGACAATGAGCAGTTCTTC.

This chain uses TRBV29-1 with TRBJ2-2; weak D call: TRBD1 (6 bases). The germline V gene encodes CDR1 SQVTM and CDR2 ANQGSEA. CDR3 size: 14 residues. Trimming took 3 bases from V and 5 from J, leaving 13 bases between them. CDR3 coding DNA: TGCAGCGTTGATCTGGGGGCAAGGACCGGGGAGCTGTTTTTT. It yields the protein CSVDLGARTGELFF.